This T cell receptor (beta chain) derives from a study of spatial heterogeneity in lung cancer. Turning to the study itself: Beta-chain sequences were consistently detected more often than alpha-chain sequences. For the average unique TCR and UMI combination, more than 8.5 occurrences appeared in raw reads. Findings and limits, study-wide: Detection of ubiquitous tumor TCRs in blood was higher at resection than follow-up.

Time point noted: sample taken at primary tumor resection. The input material, whole RNA from tumor, nontumor lung or frozen PBMC, was sequenced unsorted. The library protocol tagged each TCR cDNA with a unique molecular identifier. In TCRdb, the 5' RACE reads were re-called with MiXCR into one record per CDR3 protein. Altogether around 75,000 distinct CDR3 sequences are present, 13% being singletons, with the ten largest covering 7.2%. The J segment lost 0 bases and the V segment lost 3 bases, leaving 7 bases of the junction unmatched. Germline CDR1 DFQATT, CDR2 SNEGSKA (reference sequence). The CDR3 runs 17 residues. This clonotype came up a few times. Its antigen is not known.

The material sequenced was PBMCs, taken at surgery. The rearrangement joins TRBV20-1 to TRBJ2-6; 8 positions agree with TRBD1. The sequence was obtained from a male donor with early-stage non-small cell lung cancer. The CDR3 spells CSASPGQGNSGANVLTF. CDR3 nucleotide sequence: TGCAGTGCTAGCCCTGGACAGGGCAACTCTGGGGCCAACGTCCTGACTTTC.